This T cell receptor beta chain is from a study of T cells in localized non-small cell lung cancer (TCRdb year 2020). Regarding the research as a whole: The study analyzed T cell repertoires of over 200 early-stage NSCLC patients, comparing tumors and uninvolved tumor-adjacent lungs. The cohort was made up of 200 to 250 treatment-naive NSCLC patients whose localized lung tumors had been resected. Of the NSCLC patients, 129 were male and approximately 110 were female, and the mean age was approximately 66 years.

At diagnosis, peripheral blood, uninvolved tumor-adjacent lung and tumor were collected and were preserved as a mix of fresh-frozen and FFPE material. For TCR repertoire profiling, blood samples were analyzed in the form of peripheral blood mononuclear cells. Concerning this clone: The antigen it binds to is not known. One base away there is no much larger clone; base qualities are not given.

The research as a whole found: Higher blood T cell density associated with longer overall survival, while higher adjacent-lung clonality associated with shorter survival. Of the top 100 tumor clones, a median of roughly 57 were detected in paired uninvolved adjacent lung; roughly 26 were also among that lung's top 100. Uninvolved tumor-adjacent lung showed the highest T cell clonality, higher than tumor, which suggests more focused antigenic responses in the uninvolved tumor-adjacent lung. Because of the exploratory design, TCR variables were selected using unadjusted p-values without false-discovery rate correction. Because multi-region sequencing of the tumors was not done, intratumor heterogeneity could not be ruled out.

The immunoSEQ Assay was used to sequence TCR beta CDR3 regions from DNA. The paper's data handling went like this. To compute T cell density, TCR beta template counts were normalized to usable DNA, which was estimated by amplifying housekeeping genes. Using the preseqR package, richness was estimated by extrapolating to 120,000 templates for tissue samples and 400,000 templates for PBMC samples. Clonality was taken to be one minus Pielou's evenness. Differential abundance testing on productive amino-acid clonotypes, with a minimum total count of 5 and an alpha of 0.1, was used to identify tissue-enriched TCRs. The Jaccard Index and the Morisita Overlap Index were used to measure how much the repertoires overlapped between compartments. TCR beta CDR3s were clustered by GLIPH together with public tetramer-defined viral CDR3s, and at least three viral sequences plus V-gene enrichment were required for viral motifs. TCRdb took this table from immuneACCESS and kept in-frame rearrangements with V and J called. Such tables lack part of the clones; where checked against another copy, unresolved V genes explain under half of the gap, and the rest is unexplained. Clone size and V and J calls were adopted from that table, with D and trimming inferred from the DNA. The sample table holds around 41,000 clones, of which about 88% were seen once. Clones ranked in the top ten supply roughly 2.5% of the sample.

This sample comprised peripheral blood, obtained before any cancer treatment. The receptor's source is a female donor over 55 with stage I squamous cell lung carcinoma.

The base sequence is TGTGCCAGCAGCCCATGGACAGGGCTTACCGGGGAGCTGTTTTTT. Its amino acids are CASSPWTGLTGELFF. The V and J segments used are TRBV9 and TRBJ2-2; the junction holds 8 bases that match TRBD1. The CDR3 numbers 15 residues from cysteine through phenylalanine. The only DNA kept is the CDR3, 45 bases in frame from the first base. As encoded in the germline V gene, CDR1 is SGDLS while CDR2 is YYNGEE. After removal of 4 bases from V and 5 bases from J, the junction retains 7 bases not matched to a gene.